The rows below give T cell receptor beta chains drawn from one sample of a study of beta chain features in type 1 diabetes. The data were produced by immunoSEQ multiplex PCR, yet TCRdb's version contains in-frame clones alone and is incomplete. The sample has 900,000 or so clones; 15% to 20% are singletons. The sample was naive CD4+ T cells from blood. These TCRs come from a woman in her late teens or twenties in good health. Each CDR3 is given with its conserved first and last residue. Each record gives: V gene, D gene, J gene, CDR3 length, clone size, CDR3 DNA, CDR3 protein. A D gene is named only where the DNA matches it firmly. Only part of the rows carry a size: once, few, many, or a class if the clone is expanded.

>TRBV7-8|.|TRBJ2-7|15|.
TGTGCCAGCAGCTTAGGGTTGTGGAGCTCCTACGAGCAGTACTTC
CASSLGLWSSYEQYF
>TRBV5-4|.|TRBJ1-4|16|.
TGTGCCAGCAGCTTGGAGGCGGGTGCAACTAATGAAAAACTGTTTTTT
CASSLEAGATNEKLFF
>TRBV7-8|TRBD2|TRBJ2-3|15|.
TGTGCCAGCAGCTTACTAGCGGGAGTTGAAGATACGCAGTATTTT
CASSLLAGVEDTQYF
>TRBV21-1|.|TRBJ1-4|15|few
TGTGCCAGCAGCAAAGTAGAACAGCATAATGAAAAACTGTTTTTT
CASSKVEQHNEKLFF
>TRBV5-6|TRBD2|TRBJ2-5|16|.
TGTGCCAGCAGCTGGAGGACTAGCGGGAATCAAGAGACCCAGTACTTC
CASSWRTSGNQETQYF
>TRBV7-9|.|TRBJ2-7|14|few
TGTGCCAGCAGCCCATTAGGTGTATCCTACGAGCAGTACTTC
CASSPLGVSYEQYF
>TRBV28|.|TRBJ1-1|10|.
TGTGCCAGCCAGGGGCGTACAGCTTTCTTT
CASQGRTAFF
>TRBV7-9|.|TRBJ1-4|14|few
TGTGCCAGCGGACCAGGGTTAGCTAATGAAAAACTGTTTTTT
CASGPGLANEKLFF
>TRBV20-1|.|TRBJ2-7|11|few
TGCAGTGCTAGCGGGAGTTACGAGCAGTACTTC
CSASGSYEQYF
>TRBV23-1|TRBD1|TRBJ2-5|15|.
TGCGCCAGCAGCCAAGACAGGGCGGACCAAGAGACCCAGTACTTC
CASSQDRADQETQYF
>TRBV5-4|TRBD2|TRBJ2-2|17|few
TGTGCCAGCAGCTACGGACTAGCGGGAGCCGTCACCGGGGAGCTGTTTTTT
CASSYGLAGAVTGELFF
>TRBV7-2|.|TRBJ2-1|13|.
TGTGCCAGCGCCCTCAGACCCGCCAATGAGCAGTTCTTC
CASALRPANEQFF
>TRBV5-4|.|TRBJ2-1|11|.
TGTGCCAGCACCTTAAACAATGAGCAGTTCTTC
CASTLNNEQFF
>TRBV25-1|.|TRBJ2-6|13|.
TGTGCCTCTACCCTGTCCGGGGCCAACGTCCTGACTTTC
CASTLSGANVLTF
>TRBV6-5|TRBD1|TRBJ1-1|13|once
TGTGCCAGCCGGGACAGTCTAGGCACTGAAGCTTTCTTT
CASRDSLGTEAFF
>TRBV5-6|.|TRBJ2-7|11|few
TGTGCCAGCAGCCGGACAGACGAGCAGTACTTC
CASSRTDEQYF
>TRBV5-1|TRBD1|TRBJ2-4|16|.
TGCGCCAGCAGCGACAACAGGGGGCTCGCCAAAAACATTCAGTACTTC
CASSDNRGLAKNIQYF
>TRBV29-1|.|TRBJ2-1|13|.
TGCAGCACCGGGACTGCCAGTTACAATGAGCAGTTCTTC
CSTGTASYNEQFF
>TRBV19|TRBD1|TRBJ1-5|14|few
TGTGCCAGTAGTATAACAGGGGGCGATCAGCCCCAGCATTTT
CASSITGGDQPQHF
>TRBV13|TRBD2|TRBJ2-1|15|few
TGTGCCAGCAGCTTAAAACTAGCGGGGTACAATGAGCAGTTCTTC
CASSLKLAGYNEQFF
>TRBV7-9|.|TRBJ2-7|12|few
TGTGCCAGCAGCTCTCAGGGGGGAGAGCAGTACTTC
CASSSQGGEQYF
>TRBV6-5|.|TRBJ2-3|14|few
TGTGCCAGCACGGAAGAGGGAAACACAGATACGCAGTATTTT
CASTEEGNTDTQYF
>TRBV27|TRBD2|TRBJ2-1|21|.
TGTGCCAGCAACCCCACATTTCCCGCTGCCCCCGGGGCTAGCGGGAGAAATGAGCAGTTCTTC
CASNPTFPAAPGASGRNEQFF
>TRBV7-6|TRBD1|TRBJ1-1|15|.
TGTGCCAGCAGCATGAGCCAGGGGGCGGGCACTGAAGCTTTCTTT
CASSMSQGAGTEAFF
>TRBV7-8|.|TRBJ1-2|16|.
TGTGCCAGCAGCTTAGTTGGCAGGGCCATAAACTATGGCTACACCTTC
CASSLVGRAINYGYTF
>TRBV5-1|.|TRBJ2-7|16|.
TGCGCCAGCAGCTTGCTCCCAGGGAGAAACCCCTACGAGCAGTACTTC
CASSLLPGRNPYEQYF
>TRBV2|.|TRBJ2-2|12|.
TGTGCCAGCAGTGCCGAGGACGGGGAGCTGTTTTTT
CASSAEDGELFF
>TRBV27|TRBD1|TRBJ2-2|16|.
TGTGCCAGCAGTTTAACGGGACAGGTTCGGTCCGGGGAGCTGTTTTTT
CASSLTGQVRSGELFF
>TRBV7-2|TRBD1|TRBJ2-4|14|.
TGTGCCAGCAGCTTAATTAGGACAGGGGCCATTCAGTACTTC
CASSLIRTGAIQYF
>TRBV9|.|TRBJ2-2|13|few
TGTGCCAGCAGCCCCGTTTACTCTGGGGAGCTGTTTTTT
CASSPVYSGELFF
>TRBV14|.|TRBJ1-2|13|.
TGTGCCAGCAGCCAAGGACGGTCCGATGGCTACACCTTC
CASSQGRSDGYTF
>TRBV14|.|TRBJ1-2|15|few
TGTGCCAGCAGCCAAGGGGTCGCCAGGGAGAAGGGCTACACCTTC
CASSQGVAREKGYTF
>TRBV11-1|.|TRBJ2-1|16|.
TGTGCCAGCAGCTTAGCGCCGACAGCTTCCTACAATGAGCAGTTCTTC
CASSLAPTASYNEQFF
>TRBV5-1|.|TRBJ2-5|14|few
TGCGCCAGCAGCCGGCCAGGGAACCAAGAGACCCAGTACTTC
CASSRPGNQETQYF
>TRBV28|TRBD1|TRBJ1-2|14|.
TGTGCCAGCAGTTCCTCAGGGGGGGGCTATGGCTACACCTTC
CASSSSGGGYGYTF
>TRBV9|.|TRBJ2-7|14|few
TGTGCCAGCAGCGTAGATGAGGATAGCTACGAGCAGTACTTC
CASSVDEDSYEQYF
>TRBV25-1|.|TRBJ2-1|16|.
TGTGCCAGCAGACCGGACCCTCACACCTCCTACAATGAGCAGTTCTTC
CASRPDPHTSYNEQFF
>TRBV11-2|.|TRBJ2-1|17|.
TGTGCCAGCAGCTTCTTAGTGGAGTCTGTGGGCTTCAATGAGCAGTTCTTC
CASSFLVESVGFNEQFF
>TRBV11-2|TRBD1|TRBJ1-5|15|few
TGTGCCAGCAGCCTGGACAGGGGGAGGTATCAGCCCCAGCATTTT
CASSLDRGRYQPQHF
>TRBV7-2|.|TRBJ1-4|15|.
TGTGCCAGCAGCCCCAGGGGACGAACTAATGAAAAACTGTTTTTT
CASSPRGRTNEKLFF
>TRBV2|.|TRBJ2-7|14|.
TGTGCCAGCAACTCTGAGGGGGGTCTCTACGAGCAGTACTTC
CASNSEGGLYEQYF
>TRBV27|TRBD1|TRBJ2-1|14|.
TGTGCCAGCGCGAACAGGGGGGTTGACAATGAGCAGTTCTTC
CASANRGVDNEQFF
>TRBV20-1|.|TRBJ2-7|11|.
TGCAGTGCGACTAGGACCTACGAGCAGTACTTC
CSATRTYEQYF
>TRBV9|TRBD1|TRBJ2-5|17|.
TGTGCCAGCAGTGCATCAAACAGGGGCCTCGACGGGGAGACCCAGTACTTC
CASSASNRGLDGETQYF
>TRBV5-6|.|TRBJ2-2|17|.
TGTGCCAGCAGCTTGGTTGTAACACCGCTGAACACCGGGGAGCTGTTTTTT
CASSLVVTPLNTGELFF
>TRBV5-1|TRBD1|TRBJ2-7|16|few
TGCGCCAGCACTCTATTTGGGACAGGGAATTTCTACGAGCAGTACTTC
CASTLFGTGNFYEQYF
>TRBV19|.|TRBJ1-2|13|.
TGTGCCAGTACCCCCTCAGGGTTGCATGGCTACACCTTC
CASTPSGLHGYTF
>TRBV6-1|.|TRBJ2-2|14|.
TGTGCCAGCAGTTTGGGATTGTTGGACGGGGAGCTGTTTTTT
CASSLGLLDGELFF
>TRBV11-1|TRBD1|TRBJ2-7|13|.
TGTGCCAGCAGCTTAGCGACAGGGACCGAGCAGTACTTC
CASSLATGTEQYF
>TRBV7-9|TRBD1|TRBJ1-2|15|few
TGTGCCAGCAGCGTAGGACAGGGGATTAACTATGGCTACACCTTC
CASSVGQGINYGYTF
>TRBV18|TRBD1|TRBJ2-1|18|.
TGTGCCAGCTCACGTTTGTCAGACAGGGGTCGGGGATACAATGAGCAGTTCTTC
CASSRLSDRGRGYNEQFF
>TRBV10-3|.|TRBJ1-1|12|.
TGTGCCATCAGAGCACAGGGCACTGAAGCTTTCTTT
CAIRAQGTEAFF
>TRBV9|.|TRBJ1-2|13|few
TGTGCCAGCAGCCACGGCGTAAACTATGGCTACACCTTC
CASSHGVNYGYTF
>TRBV18|TRBD1|TRBJ1-5|17|few
TGTGCCAGCTCACCATCCTACGGGACAGACGGCAATCAGCCCCAGCATTTT
CASSPSYGTDGNQPQHF
>TRBV2|TRBD1|TRBJ2-2|16|few
TGTGCCAGCAGTTCGGGACAGGGAGTGGGCACCGGGGAGCTGTTTTTT
CASSSGQGVGTGELFF
>TRBV18|TRBD2|TRBJ2-7|15|few
TGTGCCAGCTCACGTTCAGCGGGAGGGCCGAACGAGCAGTACTTC
CASSRSAGGPNEQYF
>TRBV7-6|.|TRBJ2-1|15|.
TGTGCCAGCAGCTCCCAGGGCCCCCGGGGCAATGAGCAGTTCTTC
CASSSQGPRGNEQFF
>TRBV19|.|TRBJ2-1|14|few
TGTGCCAGTGGATCAGGGGGACTACCCAATGAGCAGTTCTTC
CASGSGGLPNEQFF
>TRBV5-8|.|TRBJ1-2|16|few
TGTGCCAGCAGTAAAGACAGGAGGGTGCCTAACTATGGCTACACCTTC
CASSKDRRVPNYGYTF
>TRBV15|TRBD1|TRBJ2-7|12|few
TGTGCCACGGGGACAGGGAATTTGGGGCAGTACTTC
CATGTGNLGQYF